The 28 T cell receptor beta chains below come from one sample, sequenced in a study of cytomegalovirus exposure and HLA in healthy donors. TCRdb keeps only in-frame clones here, not all; method: immunoSEQ multiplex PCR. This sample has about 350,000 clones; about 90% occur once, and the top ten carry 1.2%. Sequencing used PBMCs. These receptors all come from a woman in her 30s in good health and CMV-seropositive.

The chain couples TRBV18 to TRBJ2-7, with D perhaps matching TRBD1 (6 bases). The V end lost 2 bases, the J end lost 0 bases, and 14 bases lay between the germline ends. The CDR3 has 16 amino acids. Germline-derived CDR1 and CDR2 are KGHSH and LQKENI. The CDR3 nucleotides are TGTGCCAGCTCACCAAAGCCGGGACAAAGCTCCTACGAGCAGTACTTC. It specifies CASSPKPGQSSYEQYF.

The genes are TRBV5-4 and TRBJ2-7; 8 positions agree with TRBD1. This CDR3 spans 15 amino acids. Per germline, CDR1 SGHNT and CDR2 YYREEE (reference sequence). The V gene end was trimmed by 5 bases and the J gene end by 4 bases; junction bases not matched to a gene: 11. CDR3 nucleotide sequence: TGTGCCAGCAGAGCGGACAGGGTGTCGGGGTACGAGCAGTACTTC. Its protein is CASRADRVSGYEQYF.

This clone was seen a handful of times. The chain joins TRBV4-1 to TRBJ2-1, with 7 bases aligning to TRBD1. The germline CDR1 and CDR2 sequences are MGHRA and YSYEKL. The CDR3 totals 13 residues. Germline trimming cut 1 base from V and 15 bases from J; bases unmatched to any gene: 9. The DNA for the CDR3 is TGCGCCAGCAGCCAAGTGGGGTTACAGGGGCGGTTCTTC. Protein sequence: CASSQVGLQGRFF.

For the CDR3, the DNA is TGTGCCAGCTCACCAGCGATTAGCGGGAGCGAGCAGTACTTC. Its translation: CASSPAISGSEQYF. The chain recombines TRBV18 with TRBJ2-7; 9 bases match TRBD2. V gave up 2 bases and J gave up 6 bases; unmatched junction bases: 5. The germline V gene has CDR1 KGHSH and CDR2 LQKENI. CDR3 length equals 14 residues.

This clone has only a few counts. This rearrangement joins TRBV9 to TRBJ1-6, with a tentative D call TRBD1 (5 bases). This CDR3 contains 14 residues. Germline V gene sequence: CDR1 SGDLS, CDR2 YYNGEE. V was pared by 4 bases and J by 6 bases, with 11 bases between. CDR3 region: CASSPAGRNSPLHF. In DNA form, the CDR3 reads TGTGCCAGCAGCCCCGCAGGGCGTAATTCACCCCTCCACTTT.

The V and J genes are TRBV5-6 and TRBJ2-7; a possible D gene is TRBD2 (5 bases). V was clipped by 0 bases and J by 7 bases, with 20 bases between them. This CDR3 is built from 16 residues. From germline, CDR1 is SGHDT and CDR2 YYEEEE. The CDR3 DNA is TGTGCCAGCAGCTTGGTAGGTAGCGTGGCGCCGGGAGAGCAGTACTTC. This codes for CASSLVGSVAPGEQYF. The variable domain in full, with the rest retrieved from reference TRBV5-6 and TRBJ2-7, is DAGVTQSPTHLIKTRGQQVTLRCSPKSGHDTVSWYQQALGQGPQFIFQYYEEEERQRGNFPDRFSGHQFPNYSSELNVNALLLGDSALYLCASSLVGSVAPGEQYFGPGTRLTVT.

The chain has TRBV9 and TRBJ2-3; D uncertain. This CDR3 is built from 14 residues. Germline CDR1 reads SGDLS; CDR2 reads YYNGEE. Trimming took off 1 base at V and 2 bases at J, with 8 bases between the two ends. CDR3 DNA: TGTGCCAGCAGCGTATCGGATAACACAGATACGCAGTATTTT. This codes for CASSVSDNTDTQYF.

The CDR3, as DNA: TGTGCCAGCAGCTTAACCCGGCTCAGCCCTGGGGCCAACGTCCTGACTTTC. It specifies CASSLTRLSPGANVLTF. J is TRBJ2-6 and V is TRBV7-3; D gene ambiguous. Trimming stripped 0 bases from V and 2 bases from J, with 11 bases between. The CDR3 extends over 17 amino acids. CDR1 is SGHTA, CDR2 FQGTGA, per germline.

J is TRBJ2-7 and V is TRBV2; 11 bases align to TRBD1. Trimming took 6 bases from V and 5 from J; bases not matched to a gene: 6. Per germline, CDR1 SNHLY and CDR2 FYNNEI. This CDR3 spans 14 amino acids. The CDR3 DNA sequence: TGTGCCAGCAGCGGACAGGGGGCAATTGACGAGCAGTACTTC. Its translation: CASSGQGAIDEQYF.

This chain joins TRBV7-9 and TRBJ2-7, with D hard to call. Trimming shortened V by 3 bases and J by 5 bases, and 8 bases separated the two germline ends. Germline assignment: CDR1 SEHNR and CDR2 FQNEAQ (reference sequence). The CDR3 spans 12 residues. The CDR3 is CASSFTGHEQYF. The CDR3 DNA follows: TGTGCCAGCAGCTTTACTGGCCACGAGCAGTACTTC.

The chain recombines TRBV30 with TRBJ2-7; TRBD1 matches 7 bases. J gave up 6 bases and V 4 bases, and 6 bases lay outside the gene matches. CDR1 GTSNPN and CDR2 SVGIG come from the germline V gene (reference sequence). This CDR3 is 12 amino acids long. The CDR3 is CAWTHNRGEQYF. CDR3 in DNA: TGTGCCTGGACACATAACAGGGGCGAGCAGTACTTC.

The chain recombines TRBV27 with TRBJ2-1; 12 bases agree with TRBD2. This CDR3 region has 16 residues. J lost 7 bases, V lost 2 bases, and 6 bases had no gene match. Germline V gene data show CDR1 as MNHEY and CDR2 as SMNVEV (reference sequence). DNA for the CDR3: TGTGCCAGCAGTTTAATCCCGACTAGCGGGGGTAATGAGCAGTTCTTC. Protein sequence: CASSLIPTSGGNEQFF.

The CDR3 DNA reads TGTGCCAGCAGTAGGACGAACACTGAAGCTTTCTTT. Encoded protein: CASSRTNTEAFF. The rearrangement links TRBV25-1 to TRBJ1-1; the D is unclear. The CDR3 loop spans 12 amino acids. Trimming stripped 5 bases from V and 1 base from J, with 5 bases between. Looked up from germline, CDR1 is MGHDK and CDR2 is SYGVNS.

The count of this clone is one. The genes are TRBV28 and TRBJ2-7; D may correspond to TRBD1 or TRBD2 (5 bases each). This CDR3 spans 14 amino acids. Germline V lookup: CDR1 MDHEN, CDR2 SYDVKM. The V and J ends lost 3 bases and 3 bases respectively, with 12 bases between them. Here the CDR3 reads CASSFGGPVYEQYF. In DNA form, the CDR3 reads TGTGCCAGCAGTTTTGGGGGACCTGTCTACGAGCAGTACTTC.

The V call is TRBV7-2, the J call TRBJ2-5; D ambiguous. The CDR3 spans 11 residues. Germline V gene lookup returns CDR1 SGHTA and CDR2 FQGNSA. V shed 6 bases and J shed 5 bases, with 7 bases lying between them. The CDR3 spells CASSSRETQYF. Here the CDR3 DNA reads TGTGCCAGCAGTTCCAGGGAGACCCAGTACTTC. Using reference TRBV7-2 and TRBJ2-5 for the parts outside the CDR3, the full variable domain is GAGVSQSPSNKVTEKGKDVELRCDPISGHTALYWYRQSLGQGLEFLIYFQGNSAPDKSGLPSDRFSAERTGGSVSTLTIQRTQQEDSAVYLCASSSRETQYFGPGTRLLVL.

The chain is built from TRBV20-1 and TRBJ2-7; 7 bases match TRBD1. Germline V lookup: CDR1 DFQATT, CDR2 SNEGSKA (reference sequence). V dropped 4 bases and J dropped 9; count of bases not matched to a gene: 6. CDR3 length: 11 residues. CDR3 sequence reads: CSATSRQGQYF. The CDR3 DNA is TGCAGTGCTACCAGTCGACAGGGGCAGTACTTC.

V is TRBV29-1 and J is TRBJ2-7; D may match TRBD1 or TRBD2 (6 bases each). There are 12 residues in the CDR3. Germline CDR1 and CDR2: SQVTM and ANQGSEA. V lost 4 bases, J lost 3 bases, and 10 bases lay in between. The CDR3 spells CSVGGAGYEQYF. DNA of the CDR3: TGCAGCGTTGGGGGGGCAGGCTACGAGCAGTACTTC.

The CDR3 sequence: CAISGGGKETQYF. CDR3 coding DNA: TGTGCCATCAGTGGGGGGGGAAAAGAGACCCAGTACTTC. The V gene is TRBV10-3, the J gene TRBJ2-5; 7 bases map to TRBD2. CDR1 is ENHRY and CDR2 is SYGVKD in the germline V gene. The V segment lost 4 bases and the J segment 3 bases; nucleotides outside the gene matches: 2. The CDR3 has 13 amino acids.

The V gene is TRBV7-3, the J gene TRBJ2-3, with 8 nucleotides matching TRBD1. The J segment lost 3 bases and the V segment lost 6 bases, leaving 11 bases of the junction unmatched. This CDR3 has 16 residues. Germline CDR1 and CDR2: SGHTA and FQGTGA. The CDR3: CASSSGTGGPTDTQYF. The CDR3 DNA is TGTGCCAGCAGTTCCGGGACAGGTGGGCCAACAGATACGCAGTATTTT.

The chain employs TRBV4-1 and TRBJ2-3, with 10 nucleotides matching TRBD2. Trimming removed 0 bases from V and 6 bases from J; junction bases left unmatched: 15. In germline, CDR1 is MGHRA, CDR2 YSYEKL. This CDR3 spans 19 amino acids. In nucleotides, the CDR3 is TGCGCCAGCAGCCAAGAAATCACCCCCCTAGCGGGAGAACGTGATACGCAGTATTTT. Its protein product is CASSQEITPLAGERDTQYF.

The rearrangement uses TRBV9 and TRBJ2-3; unclear D gene. Trimming stripped 4 bases from V and 6 bases from J, with 9 bases between. Germline values: CDR1 SGDLS, CDR2 YYNGEE. The CDR3 has 12 residues. This CDR3 is CASSSRPDTQYF. CDR3 sequence (DNA): TGTGCCAGCAGCTCACGTCCGGATACGCAGTATTTT.

About this clone itself: The same CDR3 can be traced to other DNA sequences in this sample. In DNA, the CDR3 is TGCGCCAGCAGCACCAGGGGCGGACTGAACACTGAAGCTTTCTTT. Translated, it gives CASSTRGGLNTEAFF. V is TRBV5-1 and J is TRBJ1-1; D might be TRBD1 (6 bases). The germline V and J ends were trimmed by 4 bases and 0 bases, with 13 bases remaining between them. Germline V gene data show CDR1 as SGHRS and CDR2 as YFSETQ. CDR3 length: 15 residues. The full variable domain, in which reference TRBV5-1 and TRBJ1-1 provide the parts outside the CDR3, is KAGVTQTPRYLIKTRGQQVTLSCSPISGHRSVSWYQQTPGQGLQFLFEYFSETQRNKGNFPGRFSGRQFSNSRSEMNVSTLELGDSALYLCASSTRGGLNTEAFFGQGTRLTVV.

The chain employs TRBV13 and TRBJ2-7, with D unclear. Germline loops: CDR1 PRHDT, CDR2 FYEKMQ (reference sequence). The CDR3 contains 15 residues. V shed 5 bases and J shed 0 bases, with 14 bases lying between them. As DNA, the CDR3 is TGTGCCAGCAGCGTCCGGCAGTCCTACTCCTACGAGCAGTACTTC. This sequence encodes CASSVRQSYSYEQYF. Complete variable domain (other parts from reference TRBV13 and TRBJ2-7): AAGVIQSPRHLIKEKRETATLKCYPIPRHDTVYWYQQGPGQDPQFLISFYEKMQSDKGSIPDRFSAQQFSDYHSELNMSSLELGDSALYFCASSVRQSYSYEQYFGPGTRLTVT.

The rearrangement uses TRBV5-6 and TRBJ1-1; 8 bases align to TRBD1. Per the germline V gene, CDR1 is SGHDT and CDR2 is YYEEEE. The CDR3 is 14 residues long. After removal of 3 bases from V and 4 bases from J, the junction contained 5 bases not matched to a gene. The CDR3 spells CASSSGTGFTEAFF. The DNA of the CDR3 is TGTGCCAGCAGCTCCGGGACAGGCTTCACTGAAGCTTTCTTT.

This rearrangement joins TRBV28 to TRBJ2-2; 9 bases line up with TRBD1. The V segment lost 3 bases and the J segment 3 bases; nucleotides outside the gene matches: 17. This CDR3 spans 20 amino acids. Per germline, CDR1 MDHEN and CDR2 SYDVKM. The CDR3 is CASSFRDRAGSTYYTGELFF. Here the CDR3 DNA reads TGTGCCAGCAGTTTCCGGGACAGGGCGGGCTCAACTTATTACACCGGGGAGCTGTTTTTT.

This rearrangement joins TRBV7-6 to TRBJ2-2; D is ambiguous. Germline CDR1 SGHVS, CDR2 FNYEAQ. Deletions cut 5 bases from V and 5 bases from J, with 12 bases between. The CDR3 contains 14 residues. This CDR3 reads CASSNRAWTGELFF. Here the CDR3 DNA reads TGTGCCAGCAGCAACCGGGCCTGGACCGGGGAGCTGTTTTTT. Using reference TRBV7-6 and TRBJ2-2 for the parts outside the CDR3, the full variable domain is GAGVSQSPRYKVTKRGQDVALRCDPISGHVSLYWYRQALGQGPEFLTYFNYEAQQDKSGLPNDRFSAERPEGSISTLTIQRTEQRDSAMYRCASSNRAWTGELFFGEGSRLTVL.

V is TRBV4-3 and J is TRBJ1-2; TRBD1 matches at 7 bases. CDR1 and CDR2 (germline): LGHNA, YSLEER. The CDR3 totals 16 residues. The V and J ends lost 4 bases and 4 bases, in that order; junction bases with no gene match: 12. In DNA, the CDR3 is TGCGCCAGCAGCCCCGGAGTAACAGGGGACCTCTATGGCTACACCTTC. Translation gives CASSPGVTGDLYGYTF.

Here the CDR3 DNA reads TGCGCCAGCAGCCAATCAATCACAGATACGCAGTATTTT. This translates into CASSQSITDTQYF. The chain is built from TRBV4-1 and TRBJ2-3; D unclear. The CDR3 consists of 13 residues. Per germline, CDR1 MGHRA and CDR2 YSYEKL. V was trimmed by 2 bases and J by 2 bases, leaving 5 bases between them.